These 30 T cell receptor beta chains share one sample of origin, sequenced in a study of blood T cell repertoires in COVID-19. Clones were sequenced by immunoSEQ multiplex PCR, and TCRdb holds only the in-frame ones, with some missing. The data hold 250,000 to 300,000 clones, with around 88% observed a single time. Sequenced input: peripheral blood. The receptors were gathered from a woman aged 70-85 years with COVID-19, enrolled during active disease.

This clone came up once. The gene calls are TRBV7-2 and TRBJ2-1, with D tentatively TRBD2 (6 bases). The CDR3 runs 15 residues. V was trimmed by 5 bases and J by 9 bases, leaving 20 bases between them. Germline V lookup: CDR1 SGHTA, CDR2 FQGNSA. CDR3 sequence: CASSRPSGGLSEQFF. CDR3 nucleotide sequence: TGTGCCAGCAGCCGGCCTTCCGGGGGATTGAGTGAGCAGTTCTTC.

The CDR3 spells CASSLGSLAGFTNTIYF. The CDR3, as DNA: TGTGCCAGCAGCTTGGGGTCTTTGGCAGGGTTCACGAACACCATATATTTT. The chain employs TRBV5-5 and TRBJ1-3, with a tentative D call TRBD1 (5 bases). The CDR3 extends over 17 amino acids. Germline V gene data show CDR1 as SGHKS and CDR2 as YYEKEE (reference sequence). Deletions cut 0 bases from V and 7 bases from J, with 20 bases between.

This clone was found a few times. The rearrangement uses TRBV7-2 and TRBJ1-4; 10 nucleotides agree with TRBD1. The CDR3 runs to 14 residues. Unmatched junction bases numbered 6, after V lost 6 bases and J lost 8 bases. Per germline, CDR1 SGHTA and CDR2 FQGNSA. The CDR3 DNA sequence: TGTGCCAGCAGTCTTGGGACAGGGGAAGAAAAACTGTTTTTT. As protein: CASSLGTGEEKLFF.

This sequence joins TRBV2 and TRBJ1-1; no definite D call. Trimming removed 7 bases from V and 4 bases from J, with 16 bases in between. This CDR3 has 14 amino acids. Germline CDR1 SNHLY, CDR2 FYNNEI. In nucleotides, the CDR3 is TGTGCCAGCACCCCTGGGAGGGCGCGCACTGAAGCTTTCTTT. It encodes CASTPGRARTEAFF.

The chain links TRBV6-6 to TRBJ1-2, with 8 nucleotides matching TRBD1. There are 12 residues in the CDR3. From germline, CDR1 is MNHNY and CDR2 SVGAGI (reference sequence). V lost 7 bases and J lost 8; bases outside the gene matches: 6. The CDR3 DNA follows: TGTGCCAGCAACAGACAGGGGAGCGGCTACACCTTC. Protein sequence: CASNRQGSGYTF.

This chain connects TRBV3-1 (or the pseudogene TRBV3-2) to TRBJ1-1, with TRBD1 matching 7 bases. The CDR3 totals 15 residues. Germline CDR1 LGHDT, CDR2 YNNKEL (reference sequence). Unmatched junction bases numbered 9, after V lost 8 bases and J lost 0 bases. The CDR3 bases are TGTGCCAGCCGAAACCGCGGGACAGTGAACACTGAAGCTTTCTTT. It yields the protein CASRNRGTVNTEAFF.

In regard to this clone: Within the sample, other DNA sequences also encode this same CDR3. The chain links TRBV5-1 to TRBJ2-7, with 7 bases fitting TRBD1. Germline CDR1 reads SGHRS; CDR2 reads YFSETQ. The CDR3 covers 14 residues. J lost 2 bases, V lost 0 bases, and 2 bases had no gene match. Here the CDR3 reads CASSLGTGTYEQYF. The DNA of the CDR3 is TGCGCCAGCAGCTTGGGGACAGGTACCTACGAGCAGTACTTC.

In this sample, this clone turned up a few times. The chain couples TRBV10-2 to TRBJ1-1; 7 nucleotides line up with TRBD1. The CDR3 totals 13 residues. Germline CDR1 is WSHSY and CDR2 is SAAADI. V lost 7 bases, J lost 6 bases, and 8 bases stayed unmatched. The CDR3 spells CASKNQGGAEAFF. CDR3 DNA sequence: TGCGCCAGCAAGAATCAGGGGGGAGCTGAAGCTTTCTTT.

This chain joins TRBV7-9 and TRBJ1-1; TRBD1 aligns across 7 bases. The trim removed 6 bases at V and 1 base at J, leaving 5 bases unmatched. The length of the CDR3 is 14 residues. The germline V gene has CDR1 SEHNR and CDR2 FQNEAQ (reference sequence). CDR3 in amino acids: CASRPDRANTEAFF. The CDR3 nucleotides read TGTGCCAGCAGACCAGACAGGGCGAACACTGAAGCTTTCTTT.

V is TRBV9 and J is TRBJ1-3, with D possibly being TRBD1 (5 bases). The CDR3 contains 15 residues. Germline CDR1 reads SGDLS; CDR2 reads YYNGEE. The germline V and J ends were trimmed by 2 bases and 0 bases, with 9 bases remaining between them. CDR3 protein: CASSVSGLSGNTIYF. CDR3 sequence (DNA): TGTGCCAGCAGCGTTTCGGGACTCTCTGGAAACACCATATATTTT.

CDR3 protein: CASSATRGRRSYEQYF. The CDR3, as DNA: TGTGCCAGCAGCGCAACCAGGGGGCGGAGGTCCTACGAGCAGTACTTC. This rearrangement joins TRBV7-3 to TRBJ2-7; 8 nucleotides match TRBD1. The CDR3 length is 16 residues. V was clipped by 5 bases and J by 1 base; unmatched bases: 10. Per the germline V gene, CDR1 is SGHTA and CDR2 is FQGTGA. Variable domain in full (rest from reference TRBV7-3 and TRBJ2-7): GAGVSQTPSNKVTEKGKYVELRCDPISGHTALYWYRQSLGQGPEFLIYFQGTGAADDSGLPNDRFFAVRPEGSVSTLKIQRTERGDSAVYLCASSATRGRRSYEQYFGPGTRLTVT.

The CDR3 region has the DNA TGTGCCACCCCCCGCCAGGGTTTGACCGGGGAGCTGTTTTTT. Protein: CATPRQGLTGELFF. The rearrangement uses TRBV15 and TRBJ2-2; D perhaps matches TRBD1 (5 bases). The CDR3 sequence is 14 residues long. Between the trimmed V and J ends, which lost 8 bases and 5 bases, there was a span of 15 bases. Germline CDR1 reads LNHNV; CDR2 reads YYDKDF (reference sequence). Full variable domain (rest looked up from reference TRBV15 and TRBJ2-2): DAMVIQNPRYQVTQFGKPVTLSCSQTLNHNVMYWYQQKSSQAPKLLFHYYDKDFNNEADTPDNFQSRRPNTSFCFLDIRSPGLGDTAMYLCATPRQGLTGELFFGEGSRLTVL.

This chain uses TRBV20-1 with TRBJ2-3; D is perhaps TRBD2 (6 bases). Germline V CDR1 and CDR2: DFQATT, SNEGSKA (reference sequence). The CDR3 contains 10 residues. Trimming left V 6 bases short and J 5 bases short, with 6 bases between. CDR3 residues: CSAGGDTQYF. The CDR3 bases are TGCAGTGCCGGGGGAGATACGCAGTATTTT.

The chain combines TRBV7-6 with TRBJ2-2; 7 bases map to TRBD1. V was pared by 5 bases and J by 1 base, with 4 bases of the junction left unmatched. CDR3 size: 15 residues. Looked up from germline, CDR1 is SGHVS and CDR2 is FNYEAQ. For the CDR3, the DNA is TGTGCCAGCAGCCCGGACAGGCGGAACACCGGGGAGCTGTTTTTT. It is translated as CASSPDRRNTGELFF.

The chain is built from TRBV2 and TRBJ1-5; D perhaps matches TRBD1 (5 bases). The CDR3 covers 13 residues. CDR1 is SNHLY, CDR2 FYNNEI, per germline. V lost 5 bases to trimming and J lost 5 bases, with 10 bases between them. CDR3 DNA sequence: TGTGCCAGCAGTAAAAAAGGGGATCAGCCCCAGCATTTT. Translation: CASSKKGDQPQHF. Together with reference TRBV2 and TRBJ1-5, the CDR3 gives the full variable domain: EPEVTQTPSHQVTQMGQEVILRCVPISNHLYFYWYRQILGQKVEFLVSFYNNEISEKSEIFDDQFSVERPDGSNFTLKIRSTKLEDSAMYFCASSKKGDQPQHFGDGTRLSIL.

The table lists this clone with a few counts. DNA of the CDR3: TGCGCCAGCAGCTTGCAAGGGGGGGCCGGGGAGACCCAGTACTTC. Its protein product is CASSLQGGAGETQYF. V usage is TRBV5-1 and J usage is TRBJ2-5; possibly TRBD2 for D (7 bases). From germline, CDR1 is SGHRS and CDR2 YFSETQ. The germline V and J ends were trimmed by 1 base and 5 bases, with 15 bases remaining between them. The CDR3 has 15 amino acids.

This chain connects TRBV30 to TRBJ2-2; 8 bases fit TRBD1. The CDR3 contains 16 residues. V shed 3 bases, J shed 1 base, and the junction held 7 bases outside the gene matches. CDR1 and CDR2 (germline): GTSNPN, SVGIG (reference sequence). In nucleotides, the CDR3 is TGTGCCTGGAGGGATACCGGGACAGGGAACACCGGGGAGCTGTTTTTT. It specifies CAWRDTGTGNTGELFF.

The CDR3 nucleotides read TGTGCCAGCAGCTTAGGACAGATGTACGAGCAGTACTTC. It yields the protein CASSLGQMYEQYF. This sequence joins TRBV7-8 and TRBJ2-7, with a weak D call TRBD1 (5 bases). The CDR3 has 13 residues. Trimming left V 1 base short and J 4 bases short, with 8 bases between. Per germline, CDR1 SGHVS and CDR2 FQNEAQ.

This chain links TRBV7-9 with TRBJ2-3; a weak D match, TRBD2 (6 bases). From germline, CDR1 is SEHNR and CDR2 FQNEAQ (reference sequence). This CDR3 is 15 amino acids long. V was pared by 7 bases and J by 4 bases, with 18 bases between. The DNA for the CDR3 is TGTGCCAGCAACCCCCAAGAGGGACTCCCAGATACGCAGTATTTT. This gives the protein CASNPQEGLPDTQYF.

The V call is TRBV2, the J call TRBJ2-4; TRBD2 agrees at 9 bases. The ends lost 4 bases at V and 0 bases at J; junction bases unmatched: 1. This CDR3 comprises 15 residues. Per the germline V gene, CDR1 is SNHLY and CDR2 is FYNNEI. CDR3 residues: CASSVSGGAKNIQYF. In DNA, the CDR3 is TGTGCCAGCAGTGTTAGCGGGGGAGCCAAAAACATTCAGTACTTC.

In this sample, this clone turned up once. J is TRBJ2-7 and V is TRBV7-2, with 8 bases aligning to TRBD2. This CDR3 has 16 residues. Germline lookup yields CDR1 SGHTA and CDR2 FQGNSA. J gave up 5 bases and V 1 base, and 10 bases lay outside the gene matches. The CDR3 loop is CASSLVHSGGMDEQYF. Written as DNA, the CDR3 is TGTGCCAGCAGCTTAGTTCACTCGGGGGGGATGGACGAGCAGTACTTC.

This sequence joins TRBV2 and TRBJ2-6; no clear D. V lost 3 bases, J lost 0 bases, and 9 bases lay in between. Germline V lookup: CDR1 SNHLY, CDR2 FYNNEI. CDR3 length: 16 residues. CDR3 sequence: CASSDPASSGANVLTF. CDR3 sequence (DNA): TGTGCCAGCAGTGATCCAGCTAGCTCTGGGGCCAACGTCCTGACTTTC.

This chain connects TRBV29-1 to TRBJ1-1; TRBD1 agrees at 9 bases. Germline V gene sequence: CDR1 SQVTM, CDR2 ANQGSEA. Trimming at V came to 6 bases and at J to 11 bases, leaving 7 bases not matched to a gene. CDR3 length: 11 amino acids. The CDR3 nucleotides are TGCAGCGTCGGGACAGGGCGAGATGCTTTCTTT. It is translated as CSVGTGRDAFF.

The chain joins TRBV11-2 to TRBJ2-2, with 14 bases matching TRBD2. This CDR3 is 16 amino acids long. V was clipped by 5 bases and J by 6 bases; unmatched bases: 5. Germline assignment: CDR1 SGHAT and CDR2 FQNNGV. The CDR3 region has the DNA TGTGCCAGCAGCCCACGACTAGCGGGGGGGCCCGGGGAGCTGTTTTTT. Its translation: CASSPRLAGGPGELFF.

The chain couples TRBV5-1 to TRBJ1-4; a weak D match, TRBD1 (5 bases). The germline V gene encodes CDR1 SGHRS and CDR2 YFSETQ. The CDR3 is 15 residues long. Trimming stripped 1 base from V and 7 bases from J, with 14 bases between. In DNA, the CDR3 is TGCGCCAGCAGCTTGAGTGCAGGGAGGGGTGAAAAACTGTTTTTT. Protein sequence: CASSLSAGRGEKLFF.

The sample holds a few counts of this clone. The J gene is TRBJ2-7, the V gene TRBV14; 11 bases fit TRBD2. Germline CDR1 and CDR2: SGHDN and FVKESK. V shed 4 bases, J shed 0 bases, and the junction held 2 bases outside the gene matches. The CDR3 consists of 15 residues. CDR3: CASSRSGGVSYEQYF. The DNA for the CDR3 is TGTGCCAGCAGCCGTAGCGGGGGGGTCTCCTACGAGCAGTACTTC. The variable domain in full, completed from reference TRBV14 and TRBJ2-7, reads EAGVTQFPSHSVIEKGQTVTLRCDPISGHDNLYWYRRVMGKEIKFLLHFVKESKQDESGMPNNRFLAERTGGTYSTLKVQPAELEDSGVYFCASSRSGGVSYEQYFGPGTRLTVT.

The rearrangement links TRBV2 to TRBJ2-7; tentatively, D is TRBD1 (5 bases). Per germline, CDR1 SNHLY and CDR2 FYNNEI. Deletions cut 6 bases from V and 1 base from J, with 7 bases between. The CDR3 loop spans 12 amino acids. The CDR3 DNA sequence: TGTGCCAGCAGAAAGGGGTCCTACGAGCAGTACTTC. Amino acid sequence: CASRKGSYEQYF. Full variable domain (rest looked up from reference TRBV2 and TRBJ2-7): EPEVTQTPSHQVTQMGQEVILRCVPISNHLYFYWYRQILGQKVEFLVSFYNNEISEKSEIFDDQFSVERPDGSNFTLKIRSTKLEDSAMYFCASRKGSYEQYFGPGTRLTVT.

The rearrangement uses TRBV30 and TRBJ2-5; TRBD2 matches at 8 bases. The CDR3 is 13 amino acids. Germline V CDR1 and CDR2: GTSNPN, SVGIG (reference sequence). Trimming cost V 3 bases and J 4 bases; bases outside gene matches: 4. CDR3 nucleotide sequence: TGTGCCTGGAGAGCGGGGGCTCGAGAGACCCAGTACTTC. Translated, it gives CAWRAGARETQYF.

The CDR3 DNA sequence: TGTGCCAGCAGCCCCCAAGACAGGGGAATAGGAACTAATGAAAAACTGTTTTTT. It codes for CASSPQDRGIGTNEKLFF. The chain recombines TRBV7-2 with TRBJ1-4; TRBD1 matches 8 bases. CDR1 is SGHTA and CDR2 is FQGNSA in the germline V gene. The CDR3 extends over 18 amino acids. V dropped 5 bases and J dropped 1; count of bases not matched to a gene: 12. The full variable domain, completed using reference TRBV7-2 and TRBJ1-4, is GAGVSQSPSNKVTEKGKDVELRCDPISGHTALYWYRQSLGQGLEFLIYFQGNSAPDKSGLPSDRFSAERTGGSVSTLTIQRTQQEDSAVYLCASSPQDRGIGTNEKLFFGSGTQLSVL.

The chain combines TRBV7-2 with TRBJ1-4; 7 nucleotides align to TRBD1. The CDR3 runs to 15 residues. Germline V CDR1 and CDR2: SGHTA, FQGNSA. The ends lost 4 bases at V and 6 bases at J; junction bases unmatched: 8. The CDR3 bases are TGTGCCAGCAGCTACAAAGGGGGCTGGGATGAAAAACTGTTTTTT. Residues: CASSYKGGWDEKLFF. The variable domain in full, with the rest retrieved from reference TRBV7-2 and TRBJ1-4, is GAGVSQSPSNKVTEKGKDVELRCDPISGHTALYWYRQSLGQGLEFLIYFQGNSAPDKSGLPSDRFSAERTGGSVSTLTIQRTQQEDSAVYLCASSYKGGWDEKLFFGSGTQLSVL.